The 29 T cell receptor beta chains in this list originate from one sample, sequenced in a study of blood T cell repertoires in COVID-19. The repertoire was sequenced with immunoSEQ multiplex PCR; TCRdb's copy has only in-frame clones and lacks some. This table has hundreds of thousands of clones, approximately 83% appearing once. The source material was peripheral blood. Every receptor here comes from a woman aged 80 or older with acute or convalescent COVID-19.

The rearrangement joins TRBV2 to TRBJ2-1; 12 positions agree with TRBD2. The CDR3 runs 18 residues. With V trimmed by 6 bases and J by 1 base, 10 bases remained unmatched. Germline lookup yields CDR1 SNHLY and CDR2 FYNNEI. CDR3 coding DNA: TGTGCCAGCAGCTCACCTAGCGGGGGGGCCGGGTCCTACAATGAGCAGTTCTTC. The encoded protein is CASSSPSGGAGSYNEQFF.

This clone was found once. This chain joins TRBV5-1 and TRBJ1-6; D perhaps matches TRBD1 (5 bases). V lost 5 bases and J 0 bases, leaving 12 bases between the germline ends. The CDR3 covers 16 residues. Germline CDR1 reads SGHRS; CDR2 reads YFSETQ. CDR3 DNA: TGCGCCAGCAGACTGACAGCGAGCTCCTATAATTCACCCCTCCACTTT. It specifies CASRLTASSYNSPLHF.

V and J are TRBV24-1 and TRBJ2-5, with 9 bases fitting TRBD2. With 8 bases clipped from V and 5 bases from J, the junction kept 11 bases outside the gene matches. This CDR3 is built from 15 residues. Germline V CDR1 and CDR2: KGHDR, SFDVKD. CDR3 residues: CATTDGRGGQETQYF. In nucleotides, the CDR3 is TGTGCCACCACGGACGGGCGGGGGGGCCAGGAGACCCAGTACTTC.

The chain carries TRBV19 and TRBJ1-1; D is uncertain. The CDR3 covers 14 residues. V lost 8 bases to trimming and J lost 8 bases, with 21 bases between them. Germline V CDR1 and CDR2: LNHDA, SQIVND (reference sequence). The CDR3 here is CASSSDHRPREAFF. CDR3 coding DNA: TGTGCCAGTTCCAGTGACCACCGGCCTAGGGAAGCTTTCTTT.

The CDR3 reads CASSPGGISYNEQFF. CDR3 DNA: TGTGCCAGCAGCCCGGGGGGAATCTCCTACAATGAGCAGTTCTTC. The chain is built from TRBV5-4 and TRBJ2-1; 7 bases line up with TRBD2. CDR1 SGHNT and CDR2 YYREEE come from the germline V gene (reference sequence). There are 15 residues in the CDR3. Germline trimming cut 4 bases from V and 0 bases from J; bases unmatched to any gene: 4.

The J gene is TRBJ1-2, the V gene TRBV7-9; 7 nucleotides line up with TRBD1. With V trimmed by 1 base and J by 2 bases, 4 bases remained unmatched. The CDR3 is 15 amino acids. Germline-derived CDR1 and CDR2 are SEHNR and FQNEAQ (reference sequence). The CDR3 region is CASSLGTGGNYGYTF. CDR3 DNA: TGTGCCAGCAGCTTAGGGACAGGCGGGAACTATGGCTACACCTTC.

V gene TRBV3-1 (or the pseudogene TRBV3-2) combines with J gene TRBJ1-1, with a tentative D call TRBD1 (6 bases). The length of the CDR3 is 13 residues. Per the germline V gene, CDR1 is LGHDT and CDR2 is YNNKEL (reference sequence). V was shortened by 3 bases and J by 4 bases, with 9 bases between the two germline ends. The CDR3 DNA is TGTGCCAGCAGCCATGGGGGGGCCACTGAAGCTTTCTTT. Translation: CASSHGGATEAFF.

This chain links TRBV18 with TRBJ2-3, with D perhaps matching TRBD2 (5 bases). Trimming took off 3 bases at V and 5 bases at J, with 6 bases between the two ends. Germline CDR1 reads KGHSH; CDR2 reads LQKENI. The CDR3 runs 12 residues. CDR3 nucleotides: TGTGCCAGCTCACCCGGGGTAGATACGCAGTATTTT. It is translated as CASSPGVDTQYF.

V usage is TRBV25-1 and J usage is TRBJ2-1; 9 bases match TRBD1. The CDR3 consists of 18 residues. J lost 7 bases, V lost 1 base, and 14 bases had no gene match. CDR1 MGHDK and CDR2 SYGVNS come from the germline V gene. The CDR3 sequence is CASSESRGWGQGWNEQFF. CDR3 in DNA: TGTGCCAGCAGTGAATCGAGGGGGTGGGGACAGGGATGGAATGAGCAGTTCTTC.

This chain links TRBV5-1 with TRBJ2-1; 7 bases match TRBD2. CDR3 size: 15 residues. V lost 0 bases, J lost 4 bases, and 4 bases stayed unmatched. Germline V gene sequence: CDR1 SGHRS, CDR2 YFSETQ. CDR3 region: CASSLAGGGYNEQFF. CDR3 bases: TGCGCCAGCAGCTTGGCGGGGGGAGGATACAATGAGCAGTTCTTC.

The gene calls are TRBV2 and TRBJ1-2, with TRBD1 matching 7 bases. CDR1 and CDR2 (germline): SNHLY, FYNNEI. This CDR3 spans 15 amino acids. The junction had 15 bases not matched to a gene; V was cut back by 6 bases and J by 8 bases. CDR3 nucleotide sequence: TGTGCCAGCAGCGTACTGACAGGGAGTGTAGGAGGCTACACCTTC. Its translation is CASSVLTGSVGGYTF.

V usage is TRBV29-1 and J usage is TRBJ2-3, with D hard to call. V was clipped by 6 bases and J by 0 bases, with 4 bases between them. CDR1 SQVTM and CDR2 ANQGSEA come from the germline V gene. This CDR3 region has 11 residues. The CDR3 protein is CSVVSTDTQYF. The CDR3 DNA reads TGCAGCGTCGTTAGCACAGATACGCAGTATTTT.

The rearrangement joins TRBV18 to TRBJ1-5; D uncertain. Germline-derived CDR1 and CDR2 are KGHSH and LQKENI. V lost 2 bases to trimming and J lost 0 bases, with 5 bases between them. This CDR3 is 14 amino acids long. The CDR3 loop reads CASSPTDSNQPQHF. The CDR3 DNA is TGTGCCAGCTCACCAACAGATAGCAATCAGCCCCAGCATTTT.

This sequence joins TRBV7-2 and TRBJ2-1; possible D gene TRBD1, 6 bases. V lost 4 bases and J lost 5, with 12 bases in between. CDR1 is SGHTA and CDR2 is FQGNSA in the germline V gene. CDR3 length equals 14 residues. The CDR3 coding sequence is TGTGCCAGCAGCTCCGGACAGATACACAATGAGCAGTTCTTC. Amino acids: CASSSGQIHNEQFF. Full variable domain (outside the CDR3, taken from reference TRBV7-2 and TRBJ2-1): GAGVSQSPSNKVTEKGKDVELRCDPISGHTALYWYRQSLGQGLEFLIYFQGNSAPDKSGLPSDRFSAERTGGSVSTLTIQRTQQEDSAVYLCASSSGQIHNEQFFGPGTRLTVL.

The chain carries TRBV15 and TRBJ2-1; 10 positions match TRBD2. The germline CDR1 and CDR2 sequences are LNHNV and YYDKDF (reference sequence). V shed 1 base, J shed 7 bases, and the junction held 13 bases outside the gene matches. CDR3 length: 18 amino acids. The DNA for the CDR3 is TGTGCCACCAGCAGAGGTTTGAGCGGGGGGGTCTTTGGGAATGAGCAGTTCTTC. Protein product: CATSRGLSGGVFGNEQFF.

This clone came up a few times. The CDR3 nucleotides are TGTGCCAGCACCGAGACAGGGAACACCGGGGAGCTGTTTTTT. Its translation is CASTETGNTGELFF. This chain connects TRBV2 to TRBJ2-2, with D possibly being TRBD1 (6 bases). V was clipped by 7 bases and J by 1 base, with 10 bases between them. Germline CDR1 reads SNHLY; CDR2 reads FYNNEI. The CDR3 is 14 residues long.

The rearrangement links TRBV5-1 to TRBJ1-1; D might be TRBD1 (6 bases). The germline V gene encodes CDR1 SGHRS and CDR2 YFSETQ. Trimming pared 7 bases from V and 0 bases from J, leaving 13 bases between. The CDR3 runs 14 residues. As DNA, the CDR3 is TGCGCCAGCCACAGGGAGAATATGAACACTGAAGCTTTCTTT. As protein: CASHRENMNTEAFF.

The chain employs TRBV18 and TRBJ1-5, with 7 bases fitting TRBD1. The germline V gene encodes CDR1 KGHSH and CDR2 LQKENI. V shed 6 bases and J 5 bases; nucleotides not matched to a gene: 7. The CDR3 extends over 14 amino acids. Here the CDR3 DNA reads TGTGCCAGCTCCCTTAACAGGGGTGATCAGCCCCAGCATTTT. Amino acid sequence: CASSLNRGDQPQHF.

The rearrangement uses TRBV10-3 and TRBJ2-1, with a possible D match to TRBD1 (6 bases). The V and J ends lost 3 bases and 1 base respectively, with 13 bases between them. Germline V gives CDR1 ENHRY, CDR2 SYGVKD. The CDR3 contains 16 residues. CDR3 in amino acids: CAISDTRDTSYNEQFF. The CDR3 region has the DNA TGTGCCATCAGTGATACACGGGACACATCCTACAATGAGCAGTTCTTC.

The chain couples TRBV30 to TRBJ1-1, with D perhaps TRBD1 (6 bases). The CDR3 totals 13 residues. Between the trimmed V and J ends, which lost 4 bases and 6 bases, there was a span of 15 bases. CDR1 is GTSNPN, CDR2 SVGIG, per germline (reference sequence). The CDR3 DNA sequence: TGTGCCTGGACTGGAGGACAGTTCCCTGAAGCTTTCTTT. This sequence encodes CAWTGGQFPEAFF.

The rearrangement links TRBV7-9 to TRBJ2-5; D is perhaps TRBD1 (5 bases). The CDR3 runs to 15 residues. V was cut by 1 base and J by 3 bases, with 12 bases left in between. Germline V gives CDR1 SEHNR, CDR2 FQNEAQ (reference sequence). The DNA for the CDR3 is TGTGCCAGCAGCTTAGTGTTCGGCAGGGAAGAGACCCAGTACTTC. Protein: CASSLVFGREETQYF.

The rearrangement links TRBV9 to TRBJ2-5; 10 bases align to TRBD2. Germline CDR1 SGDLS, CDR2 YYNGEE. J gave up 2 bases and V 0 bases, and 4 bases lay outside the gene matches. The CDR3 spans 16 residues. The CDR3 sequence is CASSVVDSGGQETQYF. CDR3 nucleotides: TGTGCCAGCAGCGTAGTAGATAGCGGGGGGCAAGAGACCCAGTACTTC. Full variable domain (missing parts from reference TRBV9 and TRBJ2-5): DSGVTQTPKHLITATGQRVTLRCSPRSGDLSVYWYQQSLDQGLQFLIQYYNGEERAKGNILERFSAQQFPDLHSELNLSSLELGDSALYFCASSVVDSGGQETQYFGPGTRLLVL.

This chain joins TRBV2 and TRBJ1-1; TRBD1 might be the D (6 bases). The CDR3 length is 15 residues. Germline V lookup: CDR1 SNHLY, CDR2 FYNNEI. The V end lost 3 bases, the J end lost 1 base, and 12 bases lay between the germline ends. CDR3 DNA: TGTGCCAGCAGTGAGGGTTGGGGGCCGAACACTGAAGCTTTCTTT. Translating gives CASSEGWGPNTEAFF.

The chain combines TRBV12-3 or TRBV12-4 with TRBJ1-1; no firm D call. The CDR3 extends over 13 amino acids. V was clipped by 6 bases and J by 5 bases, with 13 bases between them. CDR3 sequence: CASRGAGGTEAFF. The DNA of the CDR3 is TGTGCCAGCAGGGGCGCGGGAGGGACTGAAGCTTTCTTT.

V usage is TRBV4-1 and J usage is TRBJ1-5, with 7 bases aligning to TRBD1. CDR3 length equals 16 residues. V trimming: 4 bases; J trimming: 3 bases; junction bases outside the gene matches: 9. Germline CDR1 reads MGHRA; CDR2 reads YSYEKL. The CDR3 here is CASSPETGTVNQPQHF. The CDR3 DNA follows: TGCGCCAGCAGCCCTGAGACCGGGACAGTCAATCAGCCCCAGCATTTT.

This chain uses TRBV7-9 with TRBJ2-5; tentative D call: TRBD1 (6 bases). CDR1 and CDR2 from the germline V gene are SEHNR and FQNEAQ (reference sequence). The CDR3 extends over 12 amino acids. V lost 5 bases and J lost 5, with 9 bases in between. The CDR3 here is CASSTTGETQYF. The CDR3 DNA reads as TGTGCCAGCAGCACCACAGGGGAGACCCAGTACTTC.

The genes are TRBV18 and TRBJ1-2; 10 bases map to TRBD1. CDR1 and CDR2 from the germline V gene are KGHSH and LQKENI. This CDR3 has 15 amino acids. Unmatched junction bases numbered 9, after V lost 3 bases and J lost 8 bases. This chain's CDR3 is CASSPTAGTGDGYTF. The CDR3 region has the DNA TGTGCCAGCTCACCGACCGCCGGGACAGGGGACGGCTACACCTTC.

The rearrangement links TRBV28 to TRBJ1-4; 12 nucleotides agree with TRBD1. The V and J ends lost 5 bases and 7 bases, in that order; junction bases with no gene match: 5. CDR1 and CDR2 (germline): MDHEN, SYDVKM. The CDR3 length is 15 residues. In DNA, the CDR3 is TGTGCCAGCAGTGGGACAGGGGGCCAAAGTGAAAAACTGTTTTTT. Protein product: CASSGTGGQSEKLFF.

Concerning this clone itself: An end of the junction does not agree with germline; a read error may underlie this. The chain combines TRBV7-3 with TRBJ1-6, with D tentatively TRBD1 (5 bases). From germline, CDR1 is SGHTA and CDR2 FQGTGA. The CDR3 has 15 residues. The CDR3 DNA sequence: TGTGCCAGCAGCCGCCAAGCGGGGGATAAGTCACCCCTCCACTTT. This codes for CASSRQAGDKSPLHF.